This passage covers 9 T cell receptor beta chains from one sample sequenced in a study of shared T cell receptors in the human thymus. The data were produced by immunoSEQ multiplex PCR, yet TCRdb's version contains in-frame clones alone and is incomplete. The sample includes 700,000 or so clones, 75% to 90% of them seen just once. These data also formed part of another study, on human thymus T cells.

The specimen was thymocytes. The receptors here all came from a girl in the first two years of life with a congenital heart defect.

The chain employs TRBV5-4 and TRBJ2-1, with a tentative D call TRBD1 (6 bases). The germline CDR1 and CDR2 sequences are SGHNT and YYREEE (reference sequence). V lost 1 base to trimming and J lost 1 base, with 21 bases between them. This CDR3 has 19 residues. CDR3 coding DNA: TGTGCCAGCAGCTTGTCGTCCCGGACGAGGACAGCATCCTACAATGAGCAGTTCTTC. It translates to CASSLSSRTRTASYNEQFF.

The chain couples TRBV5-1 to TRBJ2-3; weak D call: TRBD1 (6 bases). V lost 0 bases and J 1 base, leaving 12 bases between the germline ends. Germline V gene data show CDR1 as SGHRS and CDR2 as YFSETQ. The CDR3 loop spans 16 amino acids. The CDR3 spells CASSLDRNRGTDTQYF. The CDR3 DNA sequence: TGCGCCAGCAGCTTGGATAGGAACAGGGGCACAGATACGCAGTATTTT.

This rearrangement joins TRBV5-1 to TRBJ1-2; the D gene is possibly TRBD1 (5 bases). Germline-derived CDR1 and CDR2 are SGHRS and YFSETQ. The CDR3 covers 15 residues. The ends were cut back, 7 bases at V and 2 bases at J, with 18 bases in the middle. The CDR3: CASRETESTNYGYTF. In nucleotides, the CDR3 is TGCGCCAGCCGGGAGACAGAGAGTACCAACTATGGCTACACCTTC.

V gene TRBV7-9 combines with J gene TRBJ2-5; 7 positions agree with TRBD2. Germline assignment: CDR1 SEHNR and CDR2 FQNEAQ (reference sequence). With 4 bases clipped from V and 5 bases from J, the junction kept 10 bases outside the gene matches. The CDR3 sequence is 15 residues long. The CDR3 region has the DNA TGTGCCAGCAGCTGGAGGGCGGGGGTCAGTGAGACCCAGTACTTC. It translates to CASSWRAGVSETQYF.

The chain combines TRBV5-1 with TRBJ2-7; 7 bases line up with TRBD1. CDR3 size: 18 residues. The germline V gene has CDR1 SGHRS and CDR2 YFSETQ. The trim removed 4 bases at V and 0 bases at J, leaving 16 bases unmatched. This chain's CDR3 is CASSLNLHQGVSSYEQYF. The CDR3 DNA is TGCGCCAGCAGCCTAAACCTGCACCAGGGGGTCTCCTCCTACGAGCAGTACTTC. The variable domain in full, with the rest retrieved from reference TRBV5-1 and TRBJ2-7, is KAGVTQTPRYLIKTRGQQVTLSCSPISGHRSVSWYQQTPGQGLQFLFEYFSETQRNKGNFPGRFSGRQFSNSRSEMNVSTLELGDSALYLCASSLNLHQGVSSYEQYFGPGTRLTVT.

This clone occurred a few times. The gene calls are TRBV30 and TRBJ2-3; maybe TRBD2 (5 bases). Germline loops: CDR1 GTSNPN, CDR2 SVGIG (reference sequence). V lost 0 bases, J lost 0 bases, and 16 bases lay in between. This CDR3 spans 17 amino acids. CDR3 protein: CAWSVIGIQESTDTQYF. As DNA, the CDR3 is TGTGCCTGGAGTGTAATCGGGATTCAGGAGAGCACAGATACGCAGTATTTT.

This chain links TRBV25-1 with TRBJ2-4, with 8 bases identical to TRBD1. Trimming removed 4 bases from V and 8 bases from J; junction bases left unmatched: 16. CDR3 length equals 17 residues. The germline gives CDR1 MGHDK, CDR2 SYGVNS. DNA for the CDR3: TGTGCCAGCAGTGGCCACGACAGGGGACTGGAAAAGTACATTCAGTACTTC. This sequence encodes CASSGHDRGLEKYIQYF.

This chain joins TRBV7-2 and TRBJ2-1; 10 nucleotides line up with TRBD1. The CDR3 has 14 residues. Germline trimming cut 5 bases from V and 8 bases from J; bases unmatched to any gene: 6. Germline assignment: CDR1 SGHTA and CDR2 FQGNSA. CDR3 region: CASSAGTGEHEQFF. In DNA form, the CDR3 reads TGTGCCAGCAGCGCCGGGACAGGGGAACATGAGCAGTTCTTC.

The chain has TRBV2 and TRBJ2-7, with 7 bases identical to TRBD1. In germline, CDR1 is SNHLY, CDR2 FYNNEI. The CDR3 is 14 residues long. After removal of 3 bases from V and 9 bases from J, the junction contained 11 bases not matched to a gene. The CDR3 sequence is CASSEPGQRTRQYF. As DNA, the CDR3 is TGTGCCAGCAGTGAGCCGGGACAGAGGACTCGGCAGTACTTC.